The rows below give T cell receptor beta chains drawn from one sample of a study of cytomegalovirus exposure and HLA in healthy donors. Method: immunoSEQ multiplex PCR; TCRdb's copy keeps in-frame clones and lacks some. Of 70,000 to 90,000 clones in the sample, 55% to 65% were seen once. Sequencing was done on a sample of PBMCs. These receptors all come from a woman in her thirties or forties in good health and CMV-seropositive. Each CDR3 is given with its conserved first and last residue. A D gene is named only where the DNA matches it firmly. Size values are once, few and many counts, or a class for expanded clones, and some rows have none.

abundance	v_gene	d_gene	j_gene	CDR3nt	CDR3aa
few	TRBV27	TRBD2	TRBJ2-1	TGTGCCAGCAGTTCCGCTAGCGGGAGCATTAATGAGCAGTTCTTC	CASSSASGSINEQFF
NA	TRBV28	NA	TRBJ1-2	TGTGCCAGCAGTTTACCAGGGGCCCTTTCGCTATACTTC	CASSLPGALSLYF
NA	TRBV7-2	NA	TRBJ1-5	TGTGCCAGCAGCTTAGCGTCGACAAGCAATCAGCCCCAGCATTTT	CASSLASTSNQPQHF
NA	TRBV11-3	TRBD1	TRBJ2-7	TGTGCCAGCAGCCCGGAGGGACAGGGGATCTACGAGCAGTACTTC	CASSPEGQGIYEQYF
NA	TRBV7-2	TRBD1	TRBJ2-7	TGTGCCAGCAGCTTCAGGACAGGGGACTACGAGCAGTACTTC	CASSFRTGDYEQYF
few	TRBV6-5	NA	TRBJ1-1	TGTGCCAGCGTGGGGGCGGTGAGGACTGAAGCTTTCTTT	CASVGAVRTEAFF
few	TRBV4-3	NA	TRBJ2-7	TGCGCCAGCAGCCAAGATTGGACAGCCTCCTACGAGCAGTACTTC	CASSQDWTASYEQYF
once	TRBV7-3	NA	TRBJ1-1	TGTGCCAGCAGCTGGGGCCGGGGGGAGAACACTGAAGCTTTCTTT	CASSWGRGENTEAFF
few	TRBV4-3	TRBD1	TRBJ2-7	TGCGCCAGCAGCCCGTCGACAGGGGTTAACGAGCAGTACTTC	CASSPSTGVNEQYF
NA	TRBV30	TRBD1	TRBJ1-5	TGTGCCTGGAGTGTACGGACAGGTCGCAATCAGCCCCAGCATTTT	CAWSVRTGRNQPQHF
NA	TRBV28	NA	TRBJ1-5	TGTGCCAGCATTGGGGGGGGCGACCTAAATCAGCCCCAGCATTTT	CASIGGGDLNQPQHF
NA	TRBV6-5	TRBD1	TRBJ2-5	TGTGCCAGCAGCAGCAGGGGGCGCGGGGAGACCCAGTACTTC	CASSSRGRGETQYF
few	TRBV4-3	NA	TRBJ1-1	TGCGCCAGCAGCCAAGATCTCATAAGGTCGGGCACTGAAGCTTTCTTT	CASSQDLIRSGTEAFF
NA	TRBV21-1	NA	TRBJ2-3	TGTGCCAGCAGCAAAGAGCCAGATACGCAGTATTTT	CASSKEPDTQYF
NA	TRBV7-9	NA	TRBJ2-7	TGTGCCAGCAGCTACAGGGCCGCCTACGAGCAGTACTTC	CASSYRAAYEQYF
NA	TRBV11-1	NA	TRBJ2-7	TGTGCCAGCAGCATCGGACAAGCCTACGAGCAGTACTTC	CASSIGQAYEQYF
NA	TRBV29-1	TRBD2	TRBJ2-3	TGCAGCGTTGAGTCTCTGCTAGCGGGAATCACAGATACGCAGTATTTT	CSVESLLAGITDTQYF
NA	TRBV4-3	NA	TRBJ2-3	TGCGCCAGCAGCCAAGATACTAGCACAGATACGCAGTATTTT	CASSQDTSTDTQYF
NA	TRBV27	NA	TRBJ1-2	TGTGCCAGCAGTCCTACCTGGGGGCAATCCAACTATGGCTACACCTTC	CASSPTWGQSNYGYTF
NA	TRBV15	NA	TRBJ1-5	TGTGCCACCAGCATCGGAGACAACAGGGCCGGACAGCCCCAGCATTTT	CATSIGDNRAGQPQHF
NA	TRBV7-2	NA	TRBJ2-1	TGTGCCAGCAGCTTGAGCAGGGCTGCGAATGAGCAGTTCTTC	CASSLSRAANEQFF
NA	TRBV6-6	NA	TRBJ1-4	TGTGCCAGCAGCCCTACCCCGGGGACAACGCTTGAAAAACTGTTTTTT	CASSPTPGTTLEKLFF
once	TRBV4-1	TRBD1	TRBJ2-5	TGCGCCAGCAGCCAACCCCGGGACAGGGCTATGTGGACCCAGTACTTC	CASSQPRDRAMWTQYF
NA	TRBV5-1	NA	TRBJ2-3	TGCGCCAGCAGCTCATACCCCGGGACATCCATCCGCACAGATACGCAGTATTTT	CASSSYPGTSIRTDTQYF
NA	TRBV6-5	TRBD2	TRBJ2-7	TGTGCCAGCAGTTACGCGGGGGAGGGCCCAGGCGAGCAGTACTTC	CASSYAGEGPGEQYF
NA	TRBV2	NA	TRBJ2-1	TGTGCCGGGAATTCAGGGGCAAGCTCCTACAATGAGCAGTTCTTC	CAGNSGASSYNEQFF
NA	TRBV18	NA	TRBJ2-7	TGTGCCAGCTCACCAGGGGAGGCCGAGCGGCAGTACTTC	CASSPGEAERQYF
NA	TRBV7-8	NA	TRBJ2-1	TGTGCCAGCAGTTTAAGAAGCGGGTCTCACAATGAGCAGTTCTTC	CASSLRSGSHNEQFF
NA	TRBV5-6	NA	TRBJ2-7	TGTGCCAGCAGACGCAGGGGCTACGAGCAGTACTTC	CASRRRGYEQYF
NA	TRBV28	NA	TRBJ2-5	TGTGCCAGCAGTTTAGTTATAGCTTCCCAAGAGACCCAGTACTTC	CASSLVIASQETQYF
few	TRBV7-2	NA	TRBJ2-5	TGTGCCAGCAGCCTGGCGGGGACGGGGACCCAGTACTTC	CASSLAGTGTQYF
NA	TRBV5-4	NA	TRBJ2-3	TGTGCCAGCAGCTTCCTACGTACAGGGAGATCTAGCACAGATACGCAGTATTTT	CASSFLRTGRSSTDTQYF
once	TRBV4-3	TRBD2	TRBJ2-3	TGCGCCAGCAGCCCCCAGGGCCTAGCGGGAGCCGCAGATACGCAGTATTTT	CASSPQGLAGAADTQYF
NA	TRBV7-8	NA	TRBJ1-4	TGTGCCAGCAGCCTCAGGGGAGTTGATGAAAAACTGTTTTTT	CASSLRGVDEKLFF
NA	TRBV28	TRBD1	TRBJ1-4	TGTGCCAGCAGTTCGGGACAGGGGGGAAGAGGAGAAAAACTGTTTTTT	CASSSGQGGRGEKLFF
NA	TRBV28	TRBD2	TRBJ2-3	TGTGCCAGCAGCTCCGGGACTACCTCAGATACGCAGTATTTT	CASSSGTTSDTQYF
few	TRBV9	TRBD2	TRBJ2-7	TGTGCCAGCAGCCCGGGGACTAGCGGTTACGAGCAGTACTTC	CASSPGTSGYEQYF
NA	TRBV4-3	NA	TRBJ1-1	TGCGCCAGCAGCCACGGACAGATGAACACTGAAGCTTTCTTT	CASSHGQMNTEAFF
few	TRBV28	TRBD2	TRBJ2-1	TGTGCCAGCAGTTTTGCGGGAGACACCTACAATGAGCAGTTCTTC	CASSFAGDTYNEQFF
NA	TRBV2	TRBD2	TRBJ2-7	TGTGCCAGCAGTGTTGGACTAGGATACTTCGAGCAGTACTTC	CASSVGLGYFEQYF
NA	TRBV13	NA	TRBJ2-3	TGTGCCAGCAGCTTCGGGGAACCAGGAGATACGCAGTATTTT	CASSFGEPGDTQYF
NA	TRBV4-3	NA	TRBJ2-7	TGCGCCAGCAGCCAAGACGGTACGGGCAGGGGCCTCGAGCAGTACTTC	CASSQDGTGRGLEQYF
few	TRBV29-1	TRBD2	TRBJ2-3	TGCAGCGTTCCTGGACTAGCGGGAGGGTTTGTTACAGATACGCAGTATTTT	CSVPGLAGGFVTDTQYF
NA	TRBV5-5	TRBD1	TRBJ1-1	TGTGCCAGCAGCTTATGGGGGACAGGAGAAGCTTTCTTT	CASSLWGTGEAFF